The TCR beta chain under discussion was sequenced for a study of cytomegalovirus exposure and HLA in healthy donors. The primer mix had 60 Vbeta and 13 Jbeta primers. This table comes from immunoSEQ multiplex PCR, and its TCRdb copy is limited to in-frame clones, with some not included. Here the sample spans 150,000 to 200,000 clones, around 90% being singletons. This TCR derives from a woman aged 18-35 years in good health and CMV-seronegative. Material for sequencing was PBMCs.

The DNA for the CDR3 is TGTGCCTGGAGTGTCAAGAACACCGGGGAGCTGTTTTTT. This encodes CAWSVKNTGELFF. J is TRBJ2-2 and V is TRBV30; unclear D gene. The CDR3 extends over 13 amino acids. With 0 bases removed from V and 1 base from J, the gap between germline ends came to 3 bases. Germline V gene data show CDR1 as GTSNPN and CDR2 as SVGIG (reference sequence).